The 20 T cell receptor beta chains presented below share a single source sample, sequenced in a study of T cells after yellow fever vaccination. Via MiXCR, TCRdb re-called the 5' RACE reads, giving one row per CDR3 protein. The sample contains 300,000 to 400,000 distinct CDR3 sequences, roughly 6.2% of which appear only once. The sample was PBMCs, taken 5 days after the yellow fever booster vaccination. The source of these receptors is a man aged 25 to 40 who received the YFV17D yellow fever vaccine.

This chain uses TRBV5-4 with TRBJ2-7; D remains unclear. The CDR3 contains 13 residues. Trimming cost V 4 bases and J 1 base, with 9 bases left between them. CDR1 is SGHNT, CDR2 YYREEE, per germline (reference sequence). The CDR3 is CASSKDGSYEQYF. In nucleotides, the CDR3 is TGTGCCAGCAGCAAAGACGGGTCCTACGAGCAGTACTTC.

This clonotype was seen a few times. V and J are TRBV3-1 and TRBJ1-5; D uncertain. The V gene lost 3 bases and the J gene lost 4 bases, with 13 bases spanning the gap. This CDR3 comprises 15 residues. Germline CDR1 reads LGHDT; CDR2 reads YNNKEL (reference sequence). The DNA for the CDR3 is TGTGCCAGCAGCCATCGGGGAGCCCCAAATCAGCCCCAGCATTTT. Translation gives CASSHRGAPNQPQHF.

There are many counts of this clonotype. The chain is built from TRBV6-2 or TRBV6-3 and TRBJ2-2; D unresolved. The CDR3 consists of 14 residues. The V gene's germline CDR1 is MNHEY and CDR2 SVGEGT. Between the trimmed V and J ends, which lost 5 bases and 0 bases, there was a span of 7 bases. The CDR3: CASSIGSNTGELFF. In nucleotides, the CDR3 is TGTGCCAGCAGTATCGGATCGAACACCGGGGAGCTGTTTTTT.

This clonotype was recorded many times. Sequence at one end of the junction differs from germline and may be a read error. The V and J genes are TRBV7-7 and TRBJ2-1; D might be TRBD1 or TRBD2, each matching 6 bases. The CDR3 is made up of 15 amino acids. Germline V CDR1 and CDR2: SSHAT, FNYEAQ (reference sequence). For the CDR3, the DNA is TGTGCTAGCAGCCCCCGAGGGGGGTTATACAATGAGCAGTTCTTC. Its protein product is CASSPRGGLYNEQFF.

This clonotype was counted a few times. The chain couples TRBV25-1 to TRBJ1-4; D not resolved. Germline assignment: CDR1 MGHDK and CDR2 SYGVNS. V gave up 2 bases and J gave up 5 bases, with 9 bases separating them. This CDR3 comprises 14 residues. The CDR3 DNA reads TGTGCCAGCAGTGAAGTCGGCGGAAATGAAAAACTGTTTTTT. It translates to CASSEVGGNEKLFF.

The chain carries TRBV29-1 and TRBJ2-7, with 10 positions matching TRBD1. From germline, CDR1 is SQVTM and CDR2 ANQGSEA. Unmatched junction bases numbered 3, after V lost 2 bases and J lost 5 bases. The CDR3 is 13 residues long. As DNA, the CDR3 is TGCAGCGTTGAATGGACAGGGGGAAACGAGCAGTACTTC. Translating gives CSVEWTGGNEQYF.

The J gene is TRBJ2-1, the V gene TRBV15; weak D call: TRBD1 (5 bases). The CDR3 spans 17 residues. Germline loops: CDR1 LNHNV, CDR2 YYDKDF (reference sequence). V was cut by 6 bases and J by 2 bases, with 20 bases left in between. In DNA, the CDR3 is TGTGCCACCAGTACCAACGACAGACAGATTCCCTACAATGAGCAGTTCTTC. It codes for CATSTNDRQIPYNEQFF.

The chain uses TRBV29-1 and TRBJ1-2, with 9 bases matching TRBD1. V lost 7 bases and J lost 7; bases outside the gene matches: 13. The V gene's germline CDR1 is SQVTM and CDR2 ANQGSEA. The length of the CDR3 is 14 residues. The CDR3 loop reads CSAQDPGQGSGYTF. CDR3 nucleotides: TGCAGCGCCCAAGATCCGGGACAGGGATCTGGCTACACCTTC.

The chain couples TRBV20-1 to TRBJ2-3; TRBD2 matches at 12 bases. Unmatched junction bases numbered 11, after V lost 6 bases and J lost 4 bases. This CDR3 comprises 16 residues. The germline V gene has CDR1 DFQATT and CDR2 SNEGSKA (reference sequence). This CDR3 reads CSATGLAGLHPDTQYF. The CDR3 nucleotides read TGCAGTGCCACGGGACTAGCGGGTCTACACCCAGATACGCAGTATTTT.

This clonotype was seen at least ten times. This chain joins TRBV20-1 and TRBJ2-1, with 9 bases lining up with TRBD2. This CDR3 has 15 amino acids. Germline loops: CDR1 DFQATT, CDR2 SNEGSKA (reference sequence). The ends lost 0 bases at V and 4 bases at J; junction bases unmatched: 4. CDR3 bases: TGCAGTGCTAGAGATGGGCTAGCGGGATACAATGAGCAGTTCTTC. It encodes CSARDGLAGYNEQFF.

This clonotype was seen ten or more times. The DNA of the CDR3 is TGTGCCACAAGTCCCGGGAGAGGACAAGTCTACGAGCAGTACTTC. Amino acid sequence: CATSPGRGQVYEQYF. The chain employs TRBV15 and TRBJ2-7; a weak D match, TRBD2 (6 bases). V lost 9 bases and J 3 bases, leaving 21 bases between the germline ends. Per the germline V gene, CDR1 is LNHNV and CDR2 is YYDKDF (reference sequence). CDR3 length: 15 amino acids.

This clonotype was recorded at least ten times. This chain joins TRBV5-6 and TRBJ2-4; 10 bases match TRBD2. V gave up 0 bases and J gave up 6 bases; unmatched junction bases: 9. The length of the CDR3 is 17 residues. CDR1 is SGHDT and CDR2 is YYEEEE in the germline V gene. Here the CDR3 DNA reads TGTGCCAGCAGCTTGGTCAAGAGCGGGAGGGCCGGAAACATTCAGTACTTC. Protein sequence: CASSLVKSGRAGNIQYF. Full variable domain (rest looked up from reference TRBV5-6 and TRBJ2-4): DAGVTQSPTHLIKTRGQQVTLRCSPKSGHDTVSWYQQALGQGPQFIFQYYEEEERQRGNFPDRFSGHQFPNYSSELNVNALLLGDSALYLCASSLVKSGRAGNIQYFGAGTRLSVL.

The V and J genes are TRBV6-2 or TRBV6-3 and TRBJ2-5, with TRBD2 matching over 7 bases. The CDR3 extends over 14 amino acids. CDR1 MNHEY and CDR2 SVGEGT come from the germline V gene. J gave up 4 bases and V 8 bases, and 10 bases lay outside the gene matches. This CDR3 is CASDMGGRGETQYF. The DNA for the CDR3 is TGTGCCAGCGACATGGGGGGGAGAGGAGAGACCCAGTACTTC.

This clonotype was observed many times. The rearrangement links TRBV20-1 to TRBJ2-5, with no clear D. Germline V gene data show CDR1 as DFQATT and CDR2 as SNEGSKA (reference sequence). Trimming removed 6 bases from V and 5 bases from J, with 10 bases in between. The CDR3 is made up of 11 amino acids. For the CDR3, the DNA is TGCAGTGCCGCCGGACGGGAGACCCAGTACTTC. It encodes CSAAGRETQYF.

CDR3 residues: CASSYSSRGLNYGYTF. CDR3 nucleotides: TGTGCCAGCAGTTACTCGTCCAGGGGACTTAACTATGGCTACACCTTC. The rearrangement joins TRBV6-2 or TRBV6-3 to TRBJ1-2, with TRBD1 as a possible D gene (6 bases). V lost 0 bases and J lost 1, with 12 bases in between. This CDR3 is 16 amino acids long. The germline gives CDR1 MNHEY, CDR2 SVGEGT.

This clonotype was counted a few times. V and J are TRBV7-2 and TRBJ2-2, with no clear D. There are 13 residues in the CDR3. Trimming shortened V by 4 bases and J by 6 bases, and 9 bases separated the two germline ends. Germline CDR1 is SGHTA and CDR2 is FQGNSA. The CDR3: CASSSIGAGELFF. CDR3 nucleotide sequence: TGTGCCAGCAGCTCCATTGGGGCCGGGGAGCTGTTTTTT.

This chain connects TRBV11-2 to TRBJ1-5, with 12 bases aligning to TRBD1. Germline V gene data show CDR1 as SGHAT and CDR2 as FQNNGV. The CDR3 has 18 residues. The V segment lost 2 bases and the J segment 1 base; nucleotides outside the gene matches: 6. The CDR3 DNA reads as TGTGCCAGCAGCTTAAGGCCGGGACAGGGGGCGAGCAATCAGCCCCAGCATTTT. It translates to CASSLRPGQGASNQPQHF.

This clonotype was detected only a few times. This chain connects TRBV7-9 to TRBJ2-7, with 10 bases matching TRBD1. Germline V gives CDR1 SEHNR, CDR2 FQNEAQ (reference sequence). The V gene end was trimmed by 4 bases and the J gene end by 6 bases; junction bases not matched to a gene: 12. The CDR3 spans 16 residues. CDR3 region: CASSYFGTGAASEQYF. The CDR3 DNA sequence: TGTGCCAGCAGCTATTTCGGGACAGGGGCCGCGAGCGAGCAGTACTTC. The full variable domain, its missing parts supplied by reference TRBV7-9 and TRBJ2-7, is DTGVSQNPRHKITKRGQNVTFRCDPISEHNRLYWYRQTLGQGPEFLTYFQNEAQLEKSRLLSDRFSAERPKGSFSTLEIQRTEQGDSAMYLCASSYFGTGAASEQYFGPGTRLTVT.

This clonotype appeared a few times. The junction differs from germline at one of its ends, possibly a read error. The chain combines TRBV10-3 with TRBJ2-1; tentative D call: TRBD1 (6 bases). Germline V lookup: CDR1 ENHRY, CDR2 SYGVKD. This CDR3 region has 14 residues. DNA of the CDR3: TGTGCCATATCTGAGAGGGGGTCCTTCAATGAGCAGTTCTTC. Translated, it gives CAISERGSFNEQFF.

The chain uses TRBV7-9 and TRBJ2-3, with 7 bases fitting TRBD2. Germline lookup yields CDR1 SEHNR and CDR2 FQNEAQ (reference sequence). The J segment lost 4 bases and the V segment lost 6 bases, leaving 7 bases of the junction unmatched. This CDR3 has 14 residues. The chain's CDR3 is CASRSSLAADTQYF. For the CDR3, the DNA is TGTGCCAGCAGATCCTCCCTAGCGGCAGATACGCAGTATTTT. The full variable domain, its missing parts supplied by reference TRBV7-9 and TRBJ2-3, is DTGVSQNPRHKITKRGQNVTFRCDPISEHNRLYWYRQTLGQGPEFLTYFQNEAQLEKSRLLSDRFSAERPKGSFSTLEIQRTEQGDSAMYLCASRSSLAADTQYFGPGTRLTVL.